Shown below are 32 T cell receptor beta chains from a single sample sequenced in a study of blood T cell repertoires in COVID-19. Libraries were prepared by immunoSEQ multiplex PCR; TCRdb keeps only in-frame clonotypes and omits some of them. This table has more than 100,000 clones, roughly 87% appearing once. The sample taken for sequencing was peripheral blood. These receptor sequences come from a human donor in a cohort sampled during active COVID-19.

The CDR3: CASSYWRENTEAFF. As DNA, the CDR3 is TGTGCCAGCAGTTACTGGAGGGAGAACACTGAAGCTTTCTTT. The chain joins TRBV6-5 to TRBJ1-1, with D hard to call. Germline V lookup: CDR1 MNHEY, CDR2 SVGAGI. The CDR3 consists of 14 residues. The V and J ends lost 1 base and 1 base respectively, with 7 bases between them.

The sample holds one count of this clone. CDR3 residues: CASRTGTGGQPQHF. CDR3 DNA: TGTGCCAGCAGAACCGGGACAGGGGGTCAGCCCCAGCATTTT. The chain is built from TRBV6-5 and TRBJ1-5; the match to TRBD1 covers 11 bases. The CDR3 length is 14 residues. With 6 bases clipped from V and 6 bases from J, the junction kept 4 bases outside the gene matches. Germline assignment: CDR1 MNHEY and CDR2 SVGAGI.

This chain links TRBV5-4 with TRBJ2-1; D might be TRBD2 (6 bases). V was cut by 0 bases and J by 2 bases, with 9 bases left in between. Per the germline V gene, CDR1 is SGHNT and CDR2 is YYREEE (reference sequence). The CDR3 contains 15 residues. The CDR3 DNA reads as TGTGCCAGCAGCTTGGTTGGAGGGGCCTACAATGAGCAGTTCTTC. The encoded protein is CASSLVGGAYNEQFF.

V gene TRBV5-1 combines with J gene TRBJ2-7; TRBD2 matches at 7 bases. Germline V CDR1 and CDR2: SGHRS, YFSETQ. V gave up 4 bases and J gave up 3 bases; unmatched junction bases: 10. The CDR3 runs to 15 residues. DNA of the CDR3: TGCGCCAGCAGCCACTGGGAGGGCAATTTCTACGAGCAGTACTTC. Its protein is CASSHWEGNFYEQYF.

This clone was counted only a few times. The J gene is TRBJ1-6, the V gene TRBV2; 8 bases map to TRBD1. CDR1 and CDR2 from the germline V gene are SNHLY and FYNNEI. The V gene end was trimmed by 6 bases and the J gene end by 5 bases; junction bases not matched to a gene: 3. CDR3 length equals 14 residues. CDR3 amino acids: CASRETGDNSPLHF. CDR3 sequence (DNA): TGTGCCAGCAGAGAGACAGGGGATAATTCACCCCTCCACTTT.

The rearrangement joins TRBV9 to TRBJ2-7; 8 bases agree with TRBD1. V shed 3 bases, J shed 4 bases, and the junction held 12 bases outside the gene matches. Germline lookup yields CDR1 SGDLS and CDR2 YYNGEE. This CDR3 spans 16 amino acids. This CDR3 is CASSDNPGGDQYEQYF. The CDR3 DNA follows: TGTGCCAGCAGCGACAACCCAGGGGGCGATCAATACGAGCAGTACTTC.

The gene calls are TRBV6-2 or TRBV6-3 and TRBJ2-3; 10 bases are a match to TRBD1. Looked up from germline, CDR1 is MNHEY and CDR2 is SVGEGT. This CDR3 comprises 16 residues. The trim removed 4 bases at V and 5 bases at J, leaving 9 bases unmatched. CDR3 bases: TGTGCCAGCAGTTCCGCCGCCGGGACAGGGGAAGATACGCAGTATTTT. It specifies CASSSAAGTGEDTQYF.

J is TRBJ2-1 and V is TRBV6-5; 7 bases agree with TRBD2. The CDR3 has 16 residues. V dropped 0 bases and J dropped 0; count of bases not matched to a gene: 2. In germline, CDR1 is MNHEY, CDR2 SVGAGI. The CDR3 bases are TGTGCCAGCAGTTACTCCGGCGGGAGCTCCTACAATGAGCAGTTCTTC. This sequence encodes CASSYSGGSSYNEQFF.

This chain connects TRBV30 to TRBJ1-2, with TRBD1 matching over 7 bases. CDR1 GTSNPN and CDR2 SVGIG come from the germline V gene (reference sequence). CDR3 length: 13 residues. Losses at the gene ends were 1 base for V and 4 bases for J; bases not matched to a gene: 3. The CDR3 loop is CAWSAGGIYGYTF. The DNA of the CDR3 is TGTGCCTGGAGTGCAGGGGGGATCTATGGCTACACCTTC. The variable domain in full, with the rest retrieved from reference TRBV30 and TRBJ1-2, is SQTIHQWPATLVQPVGSPLSLECTVEGTSNPNLYWYRQAAGRGLQLLFYSVGIGQISSEVPQNLSASRPQDRQFILSSKKLLLSDSGFYLCAWSAGGIYGYTFGSGTRLTVV.

V is TRBV24-1 and J is TRBJ1-1; 8 nucleotides align to TRBD1. The trim removed 10 bases at V and 1 base at J, leaving 7 bases unmatched. CDR3 size: 14 residues. Germline V gene data show CDR1 as KGHDR and CDR2 as SFDVKD. CDR3 nucleotides: TGTGCCACAAGGACAGGGCGGGAGAACACTGAAGCTTTCTTT. It translates to CATRTGRENTEAFF.

This sequence joins TRBV9 and TRBJ2-2, with unresolved D. This CDR3 spans 13 amino acids. Looked up from germline, CDR1 is SGDLS and CDR2 is YYNGEE. The V gene lost 3 bases and the J gene lost 4 bases, with 7 bases spanning the gap. The CDR3 DNA is TGTGCCAGCAGCGGGGCAGCCACCGGGGAGCTGTTTTTT. It encodes CASSGAATGELFF. Variable domain in full (rest from reference TRBV9 and TRBJ2-2): DSGVTQTPKHLITATGQRVTLRCSPRSGDLSVYWYQQSLDQGLQFLIQYYNGEERAKGNILERFSAQQFPDLHSELNLSSLELGDSALYFCASSGAATGELFFGEGSRLTVL.

The chain combines TRBV2 with TRBJ2-1; 8 bases match TRBD2. Germline assignment: CDR1 SNHLY and CDR2 FYNNEI. J was trimmed by 0 bases and V by 4 bases; bases with no gene match: 11. CDR3 size: 18 residues. CDR3 amino acids: CASSGATSGISSYNEQFF. The CDR3 nucleotides read TGTGCCAGCAGTGGAGCCACTAGCGGCATCAGCTCCTACAATGAGCAGTTCTTC.

J is TRBJ2-5 and V is TRBV18; D unresolved. CDR3 length equals 14 residues. The germline gives CDR1 KGHSH, CDR2 LQKENI. Trimming took 2 bases from V and 1 from J, leaving 8 bases between them. CDR3 bases: TGTGCCAGCTCACCAAACATCATCCAAGAGACCCAGTACTTC. Encoded protein: CASSPNIIQETQYF.

The CDR3 loop reads CASRPNTGGSGNTIYF. DNA for the CDR3: TGTGCCAGCAGACCGAACACAGGGGGCTCTGGAAACACCATATATTTT. The chain has TRBV7-2 and TRBJ1-3; 8 bases align to TRBD1. The V gene's germline CDR1 is SGHTA and CDR2 FQGNSA. After removal of 6 bases from V and 0 bases from J, the junction contained 7 bases not matched to a gene. This CDR3 contains 16 residues.

The gene calls are TRBV18 and TRBJ1-2, with TRBD1 as a possible D gene (6 bases). CDR1 is KGHSH and CDR2 is LQKENI in the germline V gene. Trimming cost V 6 bases and J 4 bases, with 27 bases left between them. There are 18 residues in the CDR3. CDR3 sequence (DNA): TGTGCCAGCTCCCCCGGTGTGACAGGACGGGGTTTTAGCTATGGCTACACCTTC. Its translation is CASSPGVTGRGFSYGYTF.

The chain carries TRBV19 and TRBJ1-2; TRBD1 agrees at 11 bases. V shed 4 bases and J 5 bases; nucleotides not matched to a gene: 6. The germline gives CDR1 LNHDA, CDR2 SQIVND (reference sequence). The CDR3 is 15 amino acids. This chain's CDR3 is CASSTGTGGTYGYTF. The CDR3 bases are TGTGCCAGTAGTACAGGGACAGGGGGGACATATGGCTACACCTTC.

This chain connects TRBV3-1 (or the pseudogene TRBV3-2) to TRBJ2-3, with a possible D match to TRBD2 (5 bases). Trimming took off 4 bases at V and 1 base at J, with 15 bases between the two ends. The CDR3 covers 16 residues. Germline V lookup: CDR1 LGHDT, CDR2 YNNKEL (reference sequence). The CDR3 DNA reads as TGTGCCAGCAGCCGAGAACGGGGATCGGGCACAGATACGCAGTATTTT. It specifies CASSRERGSGTDTQYF.

This rearrangement joins TRBV10-3 to TRBJ1-1; possible D gene TRBD1, 6 bases. CDR3 size: 13 residues. Germline CDR1 is ENHRY and CDR2 is SYGVKD. Trimming left V 9 bases short and J 1 base short, with 12 bases between. The CDR3 sequence is CAIAMDRNTEAFF. The CDR3 nucleotides are TGTGCCATTGCGATGGACAGGAACACTGAAGCTTTCTTT.

The chain is built from TRBV10-3 and TRBJ2-1; 9 bases fit TRBD1. Trimming removed 2 bases from V and 5 bases from J; junction bases left unmatched: 7. Germline loops: CDR1 ENHRY, CDR2 SYGVKD. The CDR3 loop spans 16 amino acids. CDR3 sequence (DNA): TGTGCCATCAGTGAGCATGGACAGGGGAACGACAATGAGCAGTTCTTC. Residues: CAISEHGQGNDNEQFF.

CDR3 protein: CASSPLSYSGNTIYF. In DNA form, the CDR3 reads TGTGCCAGCTCACCACTCTCCTACTCTGGAAACACCATATATTTT. The V gene is TRBV18, the J gene TRBJ1-3; D is unresolved. Between the trimmed V and J ends, which lost 1 base and 0 bases, there was a span of 7 bases. The length of the CDR3 is 15 residues. Germline CDR1 KGHSH, CDR2 LQKENI.

The V gene is TRBV10-3, the J gene TRBJ2-5; 7 positions match TRBD1. The CDR3 length is 15 residues. V shed 7 bases, J shed 3 bases, and the junction held 11 bases outside the gene matches. The germline gives CDR1 ENHRY, CDR2 SYGVKD. CDR3 bases: TGTGCCATCAAGCCATCTCGCCAGGGGGAAGAGACCCAGTACTTC. It is translated as CAIKPSRQGEETQYF.

The CDR3 spells CARSLRPDNGNQPQHF. The CDR3 nucleotides are TGTGCCAGAAGCTTGCGGCCGGACAACGGCAATCAGCCCCAGCATTTT. J is TRBJ1-5 and V is TRBV5-3; maybe TRBD1 (5 bases). TRBV5-3 is an open reading frame whose function is uncertain. Trimming took 1 base from V and 2 from J, leaving 13 bases between them. This CDR3 has 16 residues.

The gene calls are TRBV7-3 and TRBJ2-1, with TRBD2 matching over 11 bases. The CDR3 length is 16 residues. CDR1 is SGHTA and CDR2 is FQGTGA in the germline V gene. J was trimmed by 4 bases and V by 0 bases; bases with no gene match: 2. Here the CDR3 reads CASSLTGTSGYNEQFF. The CDR3 coding sequence is TGTGCCAGCAGCTTAACCGGGACTAGCGGATACAATGAGCAGTTCTTC.

This clone was observed a single time. The chain has TRBV27 and TRBJ2-1; 9 bases fit TRBD2. CDR3 length: 16 amino acids. The V and J ends lost 2 bases and 9 bases, in that order; junction bases with no gene match: 11. From germline, CDR1 is MNHEY and CDR2 SMNVEV (reference sequence). Here the CDR3 reads CASSLIGGRALGEQFF. In DNA form, the CDR3 reads TGTGCCAGCAGTTTAATTGGCGGGAGGGCACTCGGTGAGCAGTTCTTC.

V usage is TRBV27 and J usage is TRBJ1-1; TRBD1 is a possible D gene (5 bases). This CDR3 region has 15 residues. Looked up from germline, CDR1 is MNHEY and CDR2 is SMNVEV (reference sequence). Deletions cut 2 bases from V and 1 base from J, with 11 bases between. CDR3 DNA: TGTGCCAGCAGTTTAGTGGGGGGTACGAACACTGAAGCTTTCTTT. Residues: CASSLVGGTNTEAFF.

J is TRBJ2-7 and V is TRBV10-3, with 8 bases aligning to TRBD1. This CDR3 spans 14 amino acids. After removal of 3 bases from V and 4 bases from J, the junction contained 5 bases not matched to a gene. Germline-derived CDR1 and CDR2 are ENHRY and SYGVKD. In nucleotides, the CDR3 is TGTGCCATCAGTGAAGGACAGGGTTTGTACGAGCAGTACTTC. Protein sequence: CAISEGQGLYEQYF.

About this clone: In the same sample, other DNA sequences code for this CDR3. The chain couples TRBV2 to TRBJ2-5; 8 positions agree with TRBD2. The CDR3 sequence is 14 residues long. Germline V lookup: CDR1 SNHLY, CDR2 FYNNEI. The trim removed 2 bases at V and 4 bases at J, leaving 3 bases unmatched. Here the CDR3 reads CASSESGGSETQYF. The DNA of the CDR3 is TGTGCCAGCAGTGAAAGCGGGGGATCAGAGACCCAGTACTTC.

The V gene is TRBV7-3, the J gene TRBJ2-7; the match to TRBD1 covers 9 bases. This CDR3 has 15 residues. Trimming at V came to 5 bases and at J to 1 base, leaving 6 bases not matched to a gene. Germline V gene lookup returns CDR1 SGHTA and CDR2 FQGTGA. CDR3 coding DNA: TGTGCCAGCAGCATCGGACAGGGGCCATCCTACGAGCAGTACTTC. It is translated as CASSIGQGPSYEQYF.

The rearrangement links TRBV23-1 to TRBJ1-3; maybe TRBD1 (6 bases). TRBV23-1 is flagged as an ORF with uncertain function. The CDR3 totals 19 residues. With 4 bases removed from V and 0 bases from J, the gap between germline ends came to 22 bases. DNA of the CDR3: TGCGCCAGCAGTCGGGCCGCAGGGGAACAAGGGAGCTCTGGAAACACCATATATTTT. This gives the protein CASSRAAGEQGSSGNTIYF.

Of note for this clone: Other DNA sequences in the sample encode the same CDR3. The V call is TRBV11-2, the J call TRBJ1-2; D perhaps matches TRBD1 (6 bases). V was shortened by 9 bases and J by 5 bases, with 28 bases between the two germline ends. The CDR3 loop spans 17 amino acids. From germline, CDR1 is SGHAT and CDR2 FQNNGV. For the CDR3, the DNA is TGTGCCAGTAGTCAAACCGGGACGGGGGGCGCTTGGTATGGCTACACCTTC. Its protein product is CASSQTGTGGAWYGYTF.

Concerning this clone: Sequence at one end of the junction differs from germline and may be a read error. The V call is TRBV3-1 (or the pseudogene TRBV3-2), the J call TRBJ1-2, with D possibly being TRBD1 (5 bases). The germline gives CDR1 LGHDT, CDR2 YNNKEL (reference sequence). This CDR3 has 9 amino acids. CDR3 DNA: TGTGCCAGCAGCTCCGGGGGATACTTC. Translated: CASSSGGYF.

This chain uses TRBV7-8 with TRBJ2-3, with TRBD1 matching over 8 bases. From germline, CDR1 is SGHVS and CDR2 FQNEAQ. This CDR3 has 14 amino acids. Losses at the gene ends were 0 bases for V and 6 bases for J; bases not matched to a gene: 2. The CDR3: CASSLAWDRDTQYF. CDR3 nucleotides: TGTGCCAGCAGCTTAGCGTGGGACAGGGATACGCAGTATTTT.